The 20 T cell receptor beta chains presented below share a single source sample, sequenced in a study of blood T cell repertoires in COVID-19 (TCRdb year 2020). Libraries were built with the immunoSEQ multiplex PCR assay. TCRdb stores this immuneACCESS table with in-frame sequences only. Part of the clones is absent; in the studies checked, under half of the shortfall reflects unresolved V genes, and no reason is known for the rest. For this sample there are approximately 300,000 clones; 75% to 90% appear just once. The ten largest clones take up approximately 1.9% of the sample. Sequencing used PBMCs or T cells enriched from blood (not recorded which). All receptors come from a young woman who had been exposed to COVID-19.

The CDR3 is CASSPRTSGIYEQYF. The CDR3 region has the DNA TGTGCCAGCAGCCCTCGGACTAGCGGAATCTACGAGCAGTACTTC. The J gene is TRBJ2-7, the V gene TRBV5-6; TRBD2 matches 10 bases. The CDR3 loop spans 15 amino acids. V lost 4 bases, J lost 3 bases, and 7 bases stayed unmatched. Germline V gene sequence: CDR1 SGHDT, CDR2 YYEEEE.

The CDR3 protein is CASSPSWGENNYGYTF. CDR3 nucleotides: TGTGCCAGCAGTCCCTCGTGGGGGGAGAATAACTATGGCTACACCTTC. The V and J genes are TRBV6-6 and TRBJ1-2; possibly TRBD1 for D (5 bases). The CDR3 length is 16 residues. V shed 5 bases and J shed 1 base, with 17 bases lying between them. Per germline, CDR1 MNHNY and CDR2 SVGAGI (reference sequence).

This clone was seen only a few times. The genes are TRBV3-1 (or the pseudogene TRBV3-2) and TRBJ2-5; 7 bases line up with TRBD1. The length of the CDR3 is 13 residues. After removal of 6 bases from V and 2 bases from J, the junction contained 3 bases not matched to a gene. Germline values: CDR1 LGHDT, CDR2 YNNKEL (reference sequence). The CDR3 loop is CASSYRGQETQYF. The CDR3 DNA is TGTGCCAGCAGTTACAGGGGTCAAGAGACCCAGTACTTC.

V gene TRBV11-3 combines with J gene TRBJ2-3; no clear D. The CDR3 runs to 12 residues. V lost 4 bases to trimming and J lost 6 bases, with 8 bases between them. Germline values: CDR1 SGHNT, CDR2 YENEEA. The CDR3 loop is CASSSSSDTQYF. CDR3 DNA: TGTGCCAGCAGCTCCTCGTCCGATACGCAGTATTTT.

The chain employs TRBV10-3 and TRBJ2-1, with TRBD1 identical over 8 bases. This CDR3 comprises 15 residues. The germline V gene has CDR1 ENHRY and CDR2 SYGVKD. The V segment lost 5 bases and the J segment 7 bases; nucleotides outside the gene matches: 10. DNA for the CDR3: TGTGCCATCAGTTGGACAGGGTCGTATGTTAATGAGCAGTTCTTC. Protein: CAISWTGSYVNEQFF.

DNA of the CDR3: TGTGCCAGCAGTTTCGGAGGCAGCGGCGAGCAGTACTTC. Protein product: CASSFGGSGEQYF. The genes are TRBV28 and TRBJ2-7; maybe TRBD2 (5 bases). Trimming took 3 bases from V and 6 from J, leaving 12 bases between them. CDR3 length equals 13 residues. CDR1 and CDR2 from the germline V gene are MDHEN and SYDVKM. Full variable domain (missing parts from reference TRBV28 and TRBJ2-7): DVKVTQSSRYLVKRTGEKVFLECVQDMDHENMFWYRQDPGLGLRLIYFSYDVKMKEKGDIPEGYSVSREKKERFSLILESASTNQTSMYLCASSFGGSGEQYFGPGTRLTVT.

CDR3 nucleotides: TGTGCCAGCAGTTTGGGACAGGGGCACTATGGCTACACCTTC. Its translation is CASSLGQGHYGYTF. The V gene is TRBV28, the J gene TRBJ1-2, with 10 positions matching TRBD1. CDR3 length equals 14 residues. Germline V CDR1 and CDR2: MDHEN, SYDVKM. Trimming removed 3 bases from V and 3 bases from J; junction bases left unmatched: 1.

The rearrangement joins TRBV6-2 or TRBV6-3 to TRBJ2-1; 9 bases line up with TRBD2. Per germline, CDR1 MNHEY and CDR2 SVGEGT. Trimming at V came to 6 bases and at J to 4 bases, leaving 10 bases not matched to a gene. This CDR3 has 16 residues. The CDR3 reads CASSPGAGGIYNEQFF. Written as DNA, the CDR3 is TGTGCCAGCAGCCCTGGAGCGGGGGGAATATACAATGAGCAGTTCTTC.

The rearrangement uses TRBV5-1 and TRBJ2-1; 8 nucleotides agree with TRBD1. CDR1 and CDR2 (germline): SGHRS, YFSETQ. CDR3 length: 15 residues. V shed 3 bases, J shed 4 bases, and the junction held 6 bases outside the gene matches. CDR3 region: CASSSDRGPYNEQFF. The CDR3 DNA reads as TGCGCCAGCAGCTCCGACAGGGGACCGTACAATGAGCAGTTCTTC. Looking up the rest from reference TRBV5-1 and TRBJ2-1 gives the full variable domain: KAGVTQTPRYLIKTRGQQVTLSCSPISGHRSVSWYQQTPGQGLQFLFEYFSETQRNKGNFPGRFSGRQFSNSRSEMNVSTLELGDSALYLCASSSDRGPYNEQFFGPGTRLTVL.

The CDR3 region is CSASRDTWRKNGYTF. DNA of the CDR3: TGCAGTGCTAGTCGGGACACCTGGAGAAAAAATGGCTACACCTTC. This sequence joins TRBV20-1 and TRBJ1-2, with D possibly matching TRBD1 (6 bases). The V gene's germline CDR1 is DFQATT and CDR2 SNEGSKA (reference sequence). The CDR3 loop spans 15 amino acids. V was clipped by 3 bases and J by 6 bases, with 20 bases between them.

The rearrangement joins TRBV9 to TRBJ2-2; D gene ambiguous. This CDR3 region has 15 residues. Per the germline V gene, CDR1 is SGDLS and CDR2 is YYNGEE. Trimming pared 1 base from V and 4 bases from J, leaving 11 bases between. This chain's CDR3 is CASSVLGQSTGELFF. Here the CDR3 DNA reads TGTGCCAGCAGCGTACTTGGGCAGAGCACCGGGGAGCTGTTTTTT.

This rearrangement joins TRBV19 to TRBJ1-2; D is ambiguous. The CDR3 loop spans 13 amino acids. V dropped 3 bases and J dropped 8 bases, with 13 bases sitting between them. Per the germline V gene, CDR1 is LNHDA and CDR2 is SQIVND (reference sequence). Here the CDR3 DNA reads TGTGCCAGTAGTATTTTAGGAACTAAGGGCTACACCTTC. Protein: CASSILGTKGYTF.

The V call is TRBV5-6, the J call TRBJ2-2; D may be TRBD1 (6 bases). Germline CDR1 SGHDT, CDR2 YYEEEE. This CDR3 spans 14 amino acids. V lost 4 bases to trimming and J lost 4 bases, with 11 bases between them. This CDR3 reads CASSRDTLTGELFF. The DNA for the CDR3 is TGTGCCAGCAGCAGGGACACCCTCACCGGGGAGCTGTTTTTT.

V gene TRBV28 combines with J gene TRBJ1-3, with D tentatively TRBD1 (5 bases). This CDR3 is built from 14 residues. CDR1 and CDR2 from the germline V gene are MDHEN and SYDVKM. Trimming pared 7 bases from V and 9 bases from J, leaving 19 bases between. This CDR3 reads CASTSGERWGTIYF. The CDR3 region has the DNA TGTGCCAGCACCTCGGGGGAGCGATGGGGCACCATATATTTT. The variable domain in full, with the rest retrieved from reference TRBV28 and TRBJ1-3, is DVKVTQSSRYLVKRTGEKVFLECVQDMDHENMFWYRQDPGLGLRLIYFSYDVKMKEKGDIPEGYSVSREKKERFSLILESASTNQTSMYLCASTSGERWGTIYFGEGSWLTVV.

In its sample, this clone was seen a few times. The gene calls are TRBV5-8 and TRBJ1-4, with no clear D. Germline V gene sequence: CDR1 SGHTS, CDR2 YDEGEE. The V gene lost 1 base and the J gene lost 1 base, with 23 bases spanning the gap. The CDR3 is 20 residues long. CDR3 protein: CASSLRWSLALVGTNEKLFF. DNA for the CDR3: TGTGCCAGCAGCTTGCGTTGGTCGTTAGCGCTAGTAGGAACTAATGAAAAACTGTTTTTT.

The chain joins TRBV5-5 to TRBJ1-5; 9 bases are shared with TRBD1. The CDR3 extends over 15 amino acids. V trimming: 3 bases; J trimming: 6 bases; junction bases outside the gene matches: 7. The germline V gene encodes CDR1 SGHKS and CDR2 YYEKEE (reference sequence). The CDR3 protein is CASSYWGQGFQPQHF. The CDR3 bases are TGTGCCAGCAGCTATTGGGGACAGGGCTTTCAGCCCCAGCATTTT. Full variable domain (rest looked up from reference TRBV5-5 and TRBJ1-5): DAGVTQSPTHLIKTRGQQVTLRCSPISGHKSVSWYQQVLGQGPQFIFQYYEKEERGRGNFPDRFSARQFPNYSSELNVNALLLGDSALYLCASSYWGQGFQPQHFGDGTRLSIL.

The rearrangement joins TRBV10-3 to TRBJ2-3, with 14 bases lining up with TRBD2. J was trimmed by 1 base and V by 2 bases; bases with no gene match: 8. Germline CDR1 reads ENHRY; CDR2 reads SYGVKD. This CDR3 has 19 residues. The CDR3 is CAISEQPTSGRVGTDTQYF. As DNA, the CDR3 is TGTGCCATCAGTGAGCAACCGACTAGCGGGAGGGTAGGCACAGATACGCAGTATTTT.

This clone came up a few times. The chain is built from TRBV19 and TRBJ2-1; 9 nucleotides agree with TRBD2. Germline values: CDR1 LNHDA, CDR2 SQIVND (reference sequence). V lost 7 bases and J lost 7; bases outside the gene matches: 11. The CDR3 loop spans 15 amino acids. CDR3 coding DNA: TGTGCCAGTATTAACGCGCGGGGGGGTGGTAATGAGCAGTTCTTC. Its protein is CASINARGGGNEQFF.

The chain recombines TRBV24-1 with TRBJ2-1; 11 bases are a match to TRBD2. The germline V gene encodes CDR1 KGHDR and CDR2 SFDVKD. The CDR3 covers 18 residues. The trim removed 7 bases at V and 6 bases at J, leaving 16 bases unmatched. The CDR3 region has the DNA TGTGCCACCAGCGCAGGGATTAGCGGGAGGGTGCGGAGCAATGAGCAGTTCTTC. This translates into CATSAGISGRVRSNEQFF.

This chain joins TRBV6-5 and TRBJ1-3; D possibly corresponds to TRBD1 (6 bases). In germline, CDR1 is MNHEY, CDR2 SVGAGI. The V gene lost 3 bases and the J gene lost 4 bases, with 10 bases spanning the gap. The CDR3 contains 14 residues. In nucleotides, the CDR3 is TGTGCCAGCAGTTATGGTGACAGGGGAAACACCATATATTTT. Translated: CASSYGDRGNTIYF.